Presented here are 26 T cell receptor beta chains from one specimen sequenced in a study of shared clonotypes between healthy human individuals. TCRdb keeps only in-frame clones here, not all; method: immunoSEQ multiplex PCR. The sample carries more than 2,000,000 clones, 85% to 95% recorded once. Sequenced: naive CD4+ T cells sorted from blood. Regarding subset: CD45RA+ positively selected. Receptors were obtained from a man younger than 30 in good health.

CDR3 region: CASSVGGSSNQPQHF. The CDR3 region has the DNA TGCGCCAGCAGCGTAGGGGGCTCGAGCAATCAGCCCCAGCATTTT. The rearrangement links TRBV5-1 to TRBJ1-5; TRBD1 matches at 7 bases. V dropped 4 bases and J dropped 1; count of bases not matched to a gene: 5. Germline V CDR1 and CDR2: SGHRS, YFSETQ. The CDR3 is 15 residues long.

The chain joins TRBV7-8 to TRBJ2-7; D is tentatively TRBD1 or TRBD2 (5 bases each). V lost 5 bases to trimming and J lost 2 bases, with 13 bases between them. The CDR3 totals 14 residues. Looked up from germline, CDR1 is SGHVS and CDR2 is FQNEAQ. The CDR3 spells CASSPAGTPYEQYF. The CDR3 coding sequence is TGTGCCAGCAGCCCAGCCGGGACCCCCTACGAGCAGTACTTC.

The rearrangement joins TRBV5-4 to TRBJ1-1, with 9 bases matching TRBD1. This CDR3 is 17 amino acids long. Germline V gene data show CDR1 as SGHNT and CDR2 as YYREEE (reference sequence). The V segment lost 4 bases and the J segment 1 base; nucleotides outside the gene matches: 11. In nucleotides, the CDR3 is TGTGCCAGCAGCCCCTCCGGGACAGGGATTTCGAACACTGAAGCTTTCTTT. It yields the protein CASSPSGTGISNTEAFF.

V gene TRBV11-3 combines with J gene TRBJ2-1; 7 bases align to TRBD1. With 5 bases clipped from V and 3 bases from J, the junction kept 7 bases outside the gene matches. Germline CDR1 SGHNT, CDR2 YENEEA. The CDR3 extends over 15 amino acids. The CDR3 reads CASSPDGQDYNEQFF. Written as DNA, the CDR3 is TGTGCCAGCAGCCCCGATGGACAGGACTACAATGAGCAGTTCTTC.

The rearrangement joins TRBV30 to TRBJ1-5, with D possibly matching TRBD1 (6 bases). The CDR3 spans 15 residues. Deletions cut 5 bases from V and 0 bases from J, with 14 bases between. CDR1 GTSNPN and CDR2 SVGIG come from the germline V gene (reference sequence). In DNA, the CDR3 is TGTGCCTGGTCGACAGGAGGCTATAGCAATCAGCCCCAGCATTTT. As protein: CAWSTGGYSNQPQHF.

V gene TRBV2 combines with J gene TRBJ2-6; TRBD1 matches 8 bases. Germline lookup yields CDR1 SNHLY and CDR2 FYNNEI. The CDR3 has 20 amino acids. V was clipped by 6 bases and J by 0 bases; unmatched bases: 16. In DNA, the CDR3 is TGTGCCAGCAGAGCAGGAACCGGGACAGGTCCCTTCTCTGGGGCCAACGTCCTGACTTTC. Its translation is CASRAGTGTGPFSGANVLTF. Combining the CDR3 with reference TRBV2 and TRBJ2-6 gives the whole variable domain EPEVTQTPSHQVTQMGQEVILRCVPISNHLYFYWYRQILGQKVEFLVSFYNNEISEKSEIFDDQFSVERPDGSNFTLKIRSTKLEDSAMYFCASRAGTGTGPFSGANVLTFGAGSRLTVL.

J is TRBJ2-2 and V is TRBV18; D is tentatively TRBD1 or TRBD2 (5 bases each). V lost 4 bases and J 2 bases, leaving 17 bases between the germline ends. The V gene's germline CDR1 is KGHSH and CDR2 LQKENI. CDR3 length equals 17 residues. CDR3 sequence: CASSRVRDPVNTGELFF. The DNA of the CDR3 is TGTGCCAGCTCACGAGTCCGGGACCCCGTAAACACCGGGGAGCTGTTTTTT.

The rearrangement joins TRBV9 to TRBJ2-5; possibly TRBD2 for D (6 bases). The germline CDR1 and CDR2 sequences are SGDLS and YYNGEE. The germline V and J ends were trimmed by 4 bases and 5 bases, with 18 bases remaining between them. The CDR3 has 15 residues. CDR3 DNA: TGTGCCAGCAGCCCCTCAAGGCTCGCGGGGGAGACCCAGTACTTC. Protein sequence: CASSPSRLAGETQYF.

This clone was seen only a few times. The rearrangement uses TRBV4-1 and TRBJ1-5; D is unresolved. Between the trimmed V and J ends, which lost 1 base and 5 bases, there was a span of 15 bases. Germline CDR1 and CDR2: MGHRA and YSYEKL. There are 16 residues in the CDR3. CDR3 bases: TGCGCCAGCAGCCAAGGGTCGGGGAGGGCCGATCAGCCCCAGCATTTT. Its protein is CASSQGSGRADQPQHF.

The V call is TRBV6-6, the J call TRBJ1-2; 7 bases map to TRBD1. J gave up 8 bases and V 5 bases, and 5 bases lay outside the gene matches. Germline V gene data show CDR1 as MNHNY and CDR2 as SVGAGI (reference sequence). This CDR3 is built from 12 residues. The DNA for the CDR3 is TGTGCCAGCAGTCCAGGGGGTGGGGGCTACACCTTC. It codes for CASSPGGGGYTF.

This clone was counted a single time. V usage is TRBV18 and J usage is TRBJ1-1, with D perhaps TRBD1 (5 bases). The CDR3 length is 14 residues. V shed 6 bases and J shed 2 bases, with 13 bases lying between them. Germline V CDR1 and CDR2: KGHSH, LQKENI. CDR3 coding DNA: TGTGCCAGCTCTCTCGGGGCCCGCAACACTGAAGCTTTCTTT. As protein: CASSLGARNTEAFF.

As concerns this clone: At one boundary the junction diverges from the germline segment, which might be a read error. The V gene is TRBV7-3, the J gene TRBJ2-7; 8 nucleotides align to TRBD2. From germline, CDR1 is SGHTA and CDR2 FQGTGA. CDR3 length: 14 amino acids. CDR3 DNA sequence: TGTGCCAGCAGCCTCACCGCGGGGGGTCACGAGCAGTGCTTC. Encoded protein: CASSLTAGGHEQCF. Variable domain in full (rest from reference TRBV7-3 and TRBJ2-7): GAGVSQTPSNKVTEKGKYVELRCDPISGHTALYWYRQSLGQGPEFLIYFQGTGAADDSGLPNDRFFAVRPEGSVSTLKIQRTERGDSAVYLCASSLTAGGHEQCFGPGTRLTVT.

The chain combines TRBV7-6 with TRBJ1-1, with D hard to call. Germline V gene lookup returns CDR1 SGHVS and CDR2 FNYEAQ. V was cut by 0 bases and J by 0 bases, with 11 bases left in between. The CDR3 consists of 16 residues. CDR3 in amino acids: CASSLAFGSMNTEAFF. The CDR3 DNA sequence: TGTGCCAGCAGCTTAGCGTTTGGGAGCATGAACACTGAAGCTTTCTTT.

The gene calls are TRBV5-1 and TRBJ2-7; no clear D gene. Deletions cut 0 bases from V and 5 bases from J, with 12 bases between. Germline V lookup: CDR1 SGHRS, CDR2 YFSETQ. The CDR3 is 14 residues long. The CDR3 region has the DNA TGCGCCAGCAGCTTGGGGGTCGCTGGCGACGAGCAGTACTTC. This encodes CASSLGVAGDEQYF.

The chain has TRBV30 and TRBJ1-4, with D unresolved. This CDR3 is 13 amino acids long. With 3 bases removed from V and 5 bases from J, the gap between germline ends came to 10 bases. From germline, CDR1 is GTSNPN and CDR2 SVGIG (reference sequence). CDR3 in amino acids: CAWRRGSNEKLFF. The CDR3 DNA is TGTGCCTGGAGGCGAGGGTCCAATGAAAAACTGTTTTTT.

This clone showed up just once. The rearrangement links TRBV28 to TRBJ2-5; 7 positions match TRBD1. The germline V gene has CDR1 MDHEN and CDR2 SYDVKM. CDR3 length: 14 residues. After removal of 6 bases from V and 1 base from J, the junction contained 5 bases not matched to a gene. The DNA for the CDR3 is TGTGCCAGCAGCGAGACAGGGAGCCAAGAGACCCAGTACTTC. Its protein product is CASSETGSQETQYF. Looking up the rest from reference TRBV28 and TRBJ2-5 gives the full variable domain: DVKVTQSSRYLVKRTGEKVFLECVQDMDHENMFWYRQDPGLGLRLIYFSYDVKMKEKGDIPEGYSVSREKKERFSLILESASTNQTSMYLCASSETGSQETQYFGPGTRLLVL.

This chain joins TRBV18 and TRBJ2-7; possibly TRBD1 or TRBD2 for D (5 bases each). This CDR3 contains 14 residues. Trimming took off 5 bases at V and 3 bases at J, with 14 bases between the two ends. Germline V lookup: CDR1 KGHSH, CDR2 LQKENI. CDR3 amino acids: CASSEWGTLYEQYF. CDR3 in DNA: TGTGCCAGCTCAGAGTGGGGGACCCTCTACGAGCAGTACTTC.

The J gene is TRBJ1-5, the V gene TRBV19; the D is unclear. With 1 base removed from V and 4 bases from J, the gap between germline ends came to 11 bases. The CDR3 consists of 15 residues. Germline V gene data show CDR1 as LNHDA and CDR2 as SQIVND (reference sequence). In DNA, the CDR3 is TGTGCCAGTAGTATAGGGGGAGGTGAAAATCAGCCCCAGCATTTT. Translating it yields CASSIGGGENQPQHF. Looking up the rest from reference TRBV19 and TRBJ1-5 gives the full variable domain: DGGITQSPKYLFRKEGQNVTLSCEQNLNHDAMYWYRQDPGQGLRLIYYSQIVNDFQKGDIAEGYSVSREKKESFPLTVTSAQKNPTAFYLCASSIGGGENQPQHFGDGTRLSIL.

The chain combines TRBV5-4 with TRBJ2-2, with a possible D match to TRBD1 (5 bases). Germline CDR1 reads SGHNT; CDR2 reads YYREEE (reference sequence). This CDR3 comprises 14 residues. V lost 4 bases to trimming and J lost 3 bases, with 10 bases between them. The CDR3 spells CASSQTTDTGELFF. In nucleotides, the CDR3 is TGTGCCAGCAGCCAAACGACAGACACCGGGGAGCTGTTTTTT.

The V and J genes are TRBV29-1 and TRBJ1-2; 9 bases are a match to TRBD1. The CDR3 is 16 amino acids. Trimming took 5 bases from V and 0 from J; bases not matched to a gene: 10. The germline CDR1 and CDR2 sequences are SQVTM and ANQGSEA. The CDR3 sequence is CSVPPGQGFSNYGYTF. The CDR3 DNA reads as TGCAGCGTTCCGCCGGGACAGGGTTTTTCTAACTATGGCTACACCTTC.

The V and J genes are TRBV10-3 and TRBJ2-1, with 9 nucleotides matching TRBD2. Germline loops: CDR1 ENHRY, CDR2 SYGVKD. The V and J ends lost 10 bases and 5 bases, in that order; junction bases with no gene match: 18. This CDR3 is built from 17 residues. CDR3: CATTQRGRAAVDNEQFF. The DNA of the CDR3 is TGTGCCACTACCCAGCGCGGGAGGGCCGCGGTGGACAATGAGCAGTTCTTC.

CDR3 nucleotides: TGTGCCAGCAGTCAGAGCGGGGGCTCCTACAATGAGCAGTTCTTC. Translating it yields CASSQSGGSYNEQFF. The chain combines TRBV6-5 with TRBJ2-1, with TRBD2 identical over 8 bases. Germline CDR1 and CDR2: MNHEY and SVGAGI. V lost 5 bases, J lost 0 bases, and 3 bases stayed unmatched. The length of the CDR3 is 15 residues.

This chain uses TRBV10-3 with TRBJ2-1, with 7 bases matching TRBD2. The CDR3 loop spans 13 amino acids. After removal of 4 bases from V and 6 bases from J, the junction contained 3 bases not matched to a gene. The V gene's germline CDR1 is ENHRY and CDR2 SYGVKD. The CDR3, as DNA: TGTGCCATCAGTGTAGGGACTATCAATGAGCAGTTCTTC. Its protein is CAISVGTINEQFF.

In its sample, this clone was seen once. The same CDR3 can be traced to other DNA sequences in this sample. This CDR3 reads CASSPRRGQETQYF. CDR3 bases: TGTGCCAGCTCACCAAGGAGGGGACAAGAGACCCAGTACTTC. The genes are TRBV18 and TRBJ2-5; D possibly corresponds to TRBD2 (6 bases). Deletions cut 2 bases from V and 2 bases from J, with 9 bases between. This CDR3 contains 14 residues. Per germline, CDR1 KGHSH and CDR2 LQKENI.

This chain joins TRBV5-1 and TRBJ1-1, with a weak D call TRBD1 (6 bases). V lost 4 bases and J 8 bases, leaving 12 bases between the germline ends. Germline V CDR1 and CDR2: SGHRS, YFSETQ. The CDR3 covers 12 residues. The CDR3 sequence: CASSLWGAEAFF. CDR3 bases: TGCGCCAGCAGCCTCTGGGGGGCCGAAGCTTTCTTT.

This clone appeared a single time. The chain has TRBV27 and TRBJ1-2; possibly TRBD1 for D (6 bases). The CDR3 has 15 residues. Germline CDR1 and CDR2: MNHEY and SMNVEV (reference sequence). V shed 6 bases and J shed 0 bases, with 14 bases lying between them. The CDR3 DNA reads TGTGCCAGCAGCTACTCCCGGGGGCCTAACTATGGCTACACCTTC. It encodes CASSYSRGPNYGYTF.